The rows below give T cell receptor beta chains drawn from one sample of a study of blood T cell repertoires in COVID-19. Data came from immunoSEQ multiplex PCR; TCRdb stores just in-frame clones and leaves some out. The table lists tens of thousands of clones, approximately 84% of them singletons, with approximately 15% in the top ten. The specimen sequenced was peripheral blood. Every receptor here comes from a man between 70 and 80 years old with active COVID-19. Each CDR3 is given with its conserved first and last residue. The order of the fields is V gene, D gene, clone size, J gene, CDR3 DNA, CDR3 protein. D genes are given only for firm matches. Clone size is not always given. Where it is, it says once, few, many or a class for expanded clones.

v_call: TRBV6-5; d_call: NA; clone_size: NA; j_call: TRBJ1-4; cdr3_nt: TGTGCCAGCAGTTACGGACGGGGTGAAAAACTGTTTTTT; cdr3_aa: CASSYGRGEKLFF
v_call: TRBV9; d_call: TRBD2; clone_size: NA; j_call: TRBJ2-1; cdr3_nt: TGTGCCAGCAGCGAGGGGACTAGCGGGAGCTCCTACAATGAGCAGTTCTTC; cdr3_aa: CASSEGTSGSSYNEQFF
v_call: TRBV28; d_call: NA; clone_size: NA; j_call: TRBJ2-7; cdr3_nt: TGTGCCAGCAGTTTTAGTGGGAGTAGAACCTACGAGCAGTACTTC; cdr3_aa: CASSFSGSRTYEQYF
v_call: TRBV4-1; d_call: TRBD1; clone_size: once; j_call: TRBJ1-2; cdr3_nt: TGCGCCAGCAGCCGGGAGGGACAGGGGCGGTCCCCCTTCGGCTACACCTTC; cdr3_aa: CASSREGQGRSPFGYTF
v_call: TRBV7-3; d_call: TRBD1; clone_size: NA; j_call: TRBJ2-5; cdr3_nt: TGTGCCAGCAGCCTCAGGGGGCGGGGAGAGACCCAGTACTTC; cdr3_aa: CASSLRGRGETQYF
v_call: TRBV5-4; d_call: NA; clone_size: NA; j_call: TRBJ2-7; cdr3_nt: TGTGCCAGCAGCTTGGTCCGGGAGTGGGGCCACGAGCAGTACTTC; cdr3_aa: CASSLVREWGHEQYF
v_call: TRBV6-1; d_call: NA; clone_size: NA; j_call: TRBJ1-5; cdr3_nt: TGTGCCAGCAGTGAACGGGATCTTGGCAATCAGCCCCAGCATTTT; cdr3_aa: CASSERDLGNQPQHF
v_call: TRBV29-1; d_call: NA; clone_size: few; j_call: TRBJ1-5; cdr3_nt: TGCAGCTTGTCAATTCAAGGACAGCATAGCAATCAGCCCCAGCATTTT; cdr3_aa: CSLSIQGQHSNQPQHF
v_call: TRBV2; d_call: TRBD2; clone_size: NA; j_call: TRBJ2-3; cdr3_nt: TGTGCCAGCACCGGACTAGCTCCTACTGGGCGGACAGATACGCAGTATTTT; cdr3_aa: CASTGLAPTGRTDTQYF
v_call: TRBV4-3; d_call: NA; clone_size: few; j_call: TRBJ1-2; cdr3_nt: TGCGCCAGCAGCCCAGGAGCGACAGGAAACTATGGCTACACCTTC; cdr3_aa: CASSPGATGNYGYTF
v_call: TRBV9; d_call: NA; clone_size: NA; j_call: TRBJ2-3; cdr3_nt: TGTGCCAGCAGCTATTCGGGCACAGATACGCAGTATTTT; cdr3_aa: CASSYSGTDTQYF
v_call: TRBV19; d_call: TRBD1; clone_size: NA; j_call: TRBJ1-5; cdr3_nt: TGTGCCAGTAGTCCCGGGACAGGGGTGGGGCAGCCCCAGCATTTT; cdr3_aa: CASSPGTGVGQPQHF
v_call: TRBV5-1; d_call: TRBD2; clone_size: NA; j_call: TRBJ2-2; cdr3_nt: TGCGCCAGCAGCTCCCTAGCGGGAGATACCGGGGAGCTGTTTTTT; cdr3_aa: CASSSLAGDTGELFF
v_call: TRBV5-8; d_call: NA; clone_size: NA; j_call: TRBJ2-7; cdr3_nt: TGTGCCAGCAGCTGGACACTTTACGAGCAGTACTTC; cdr3_aa: CASSWTLYEQYF
v_call: TRBV5-4; d_call: NA; clone_size: NA; j_call: TRBJ2-7; cdr3_nt: TGTGCCAGCAGCCGGGGACATACGAAGAGTTACGAGCAGTACTTC; cdr3_aa: CASSRGHTKSYEQYF
v_call: TRBV6-1; d_call: NA; clone_size: NA; j_call: TRBJ2-6; cdr3_nt: TGTGCCAGCAGTGAGATGGGGGCTGGAGGGGCCAACGTCCTGACTTTC; cdr3_aa: CASSEMGAGGANVLTF
v_call: TRBV6-2/TRBV6-3; d_call: NA; clone_size: NA; j_call: TRBJ1-5; cdr3_nt: TGTGCCAGCAGTCGAGTCCAGGGGCCCCAGCATTTT; cdr3_aa: CASSRVQGPQHF
v_call: TRBV4-3; d_call: TRBD2; clone_size: once; j_call: TRBJ2-1; cdr3_nt: TGCGCCAGCAGCTCCGGGACTAGCGGGATCAATGAGCAGTTCTTC; cdr3_aa: CASSSGTSGINEQFF
v_call: TRBV18; d_call: NA; clone_size: few; j_call: TRBJ2-5; cdr3_nt: TGTGCCAGCTCACCACGAGTCGGGGGTGGAGAGACCCAGTACTTC; cdr3_aa: CASSPRVGGGETQYF
v_call: TRBV30; d_call: TRBD2; clone_size: NA; j_call: TRBJ2-3; cdr3_nt: TGTGCCTGGAGTCTTCTAGCGGGAGCAGATACGCAGTATTTT; cdr3_aa: CAWSLLAGADTQYF
v_call: TRBV5-1; d_call: TRBD2; clone_size: NA; j_call: TRBJ2-2; cdr3_nt: TGCGCCAGCAGCTTGGGACGACTAGCGGGACACACCGGGGAGCTGTTTTTT; cdr3_aa: CASSLGRLAGHTGELFF
v_call: TRBV4-1; d_call: NA; clone_size: once; j_call: TRBJ1-2; cdr3_nt: TGCGCCAGCAGCCCTGGGGCGGGGGATTATGGCTACACCTTC; cdr3_aa: CASSPGAGDYGYTF
v_call: TRBV3-1/TRBV3-2; d_call: TRBD1; clone_size: NA; j_call: TRBJ1-5; cdr3_nt: TGTGCCAGCAGCCCACAGGGGTATAGCAATCAGCCCCAGCATTTT; cdr3_aa: CASSPQGYSNQPQHF
v_call: TRBV30; d_call: TRBD2; clone_size: NA; j_call: TRBJ2-3; cdr3_nt: TGTGCCTGGAGTGGGGAAGGGAGGCGGGAGTCTACGCAGTATTTT; cdr3_aa: CAWSGEGRRESTQYF
v_call: TRBV27; d_call: TRBD2; clone_size: few; j_call: TRBJ2-5; cdr3_nt: TGTGCCAGCAGTTTAGCACTAGCGGGAAAAGAGACCCAGTACTTC; cdr3_aa: CASSLALAGKETQYF
v_call: TRBV10-3; d_call: TRBD1; clone_size: NA; j_call: TRBJ2-7; cdr3_nt: TGTGCCATCAGGGATGTGGACAGGGCGGACTACGAGCAGTACTTC; cdr3_aa: CAIRDVDRADYEQYF
v_call: TRBV7-6; d_call: TRBD1; clone_size: NA; j_call: TRBJ1-1; cdr3_nt: TGTGCCAGCAGCCCGGACCTAGATATAGGGACAGGGCTTTTGAACACTGAAGCTTTCTTT; cdr3_aa: CASSPDLDIGTGLLNTEAFF
v_call: TRBV2; d_call: NA; clone_size: NA; j_call: TRBJ2-7; cdr3_nt: TGTGCCAGCAGTCGCGTAGCGGCTAGCTCCTACGAGCAGTACTTC; cdr3_aa: CASSRVAASSYEQYF
v_call: TRBV3-1/TRBV3-2; d_call: TRBD1; clone_size: NA; j_call: TRBJ2-3; cdr3_nt: TGTGCCAGCAGCCCGCGGACAGGGGGCTCAGATACGCAGTATTTT; cdr3_aa: CASSPRTGGSDTQYF